This is a list of T cell receptor beta chains from one sample in a study of T cell responses to AZD1222 COVID-19 vaccine. Generated by immunoSEQ multiplex PCR, the TCRdb table keeps only in-frame clones and is missing some. The repertoire includes approximately 140,000 clones, less than 95% of them detected once, and about 1.3% sits in the top ten. Sequenced here: peripheral blood, sampled on day 0 of AZD1222 vaccination. The receptors here all came from an adult in good health. CDR3s leave out the opening cysteine and the closing phenylalanine or tryptophan. Fields, in order: clone size, V gene, J gene, CDR3 protein. Not all rows give a size; the values are once, few, many and, for expanded clones, a class.

-	TRBV28	TRBJ1-2	ASSLSVYGYT
-	TRBV7-9	TRBJ2-2	ASSFPLAGMDTGELF
-	TRBV10-3	TRBJ2-5	AISENQETQY
-	TRBV7-6	TRBJ1-1	ASSLVLGANTEAF
-	TRBV12-3/TRBV12-4	TRBJ1-1	ASSRDRFTEAF
-	TRBV12-3/TRBV12-4	TRBJ1-2	ASSAVRGYT
-	TRBV3-1/TRBV3-2	TRBJ2-3	ASSSGTSGLTDTQY
few	TRBV3-1/TRBV3-2	TRBJ1-5	ASSQDTAGNQPQH
-	TRBV4-1	TRBJ1-5	ASSNSREQPQH
-	TRBV4-1	TRBJ2-1	ASSQAEPALGDEQF
-	TRBV19	TRBJ2-1	ASSIDLFAGGPNNEQF
once	TRBV7-9	TRBJ1-5	ASSLETVNQPQH
-	TRBV3-1/TRBV3-2	TRBJ2-3	ASSLQQNTQY
-	TRBV2	TRBJ1-6	ASTNLPGRGNSPLH
once	TRBV4-1	TRBJ1-2	ASSQDLYGYT
-	TRBV29-1	TRBJ2-1	SVKGISYNEQF
-	TRBV10-3	TRBJ1-6	ANRDRENSPLH
-	TRBV7-3	TRBJ2-5	ASSPAGGYETQY
once	TRBV28	TRBJ1-1	ASSLSLEGFPEAF
-	TRBV2	TRBJ1-2	ASSEAPGQGNYGYT
-	TRBV5-6	TRBJ2-1	ASSGQQGYQI
-	TRBV2	TRBJ1-3	ARGGGLSGNTIY
-	TRBV5-1	TRBJ1-3	ASSLDSVKRGNTIY
-	TRBV5-1	TRBJ2-2	ASSPYGATGELF
-	TRBV19	TRBJ2-3	ASSIVPVADTQY
-	TRBV9	TRBJ1-4	ASSPTATNEKLF
few	TRBV14	TRBJ2-2	ASSLTGTIRSGELF
-	TRBV10-2	TRBJ1-3	ASRDLDTIY
-	TRBV6-4	TRBJ2-2	ATSDGEATSGELF
-	TRBV6-6	TRBJ2-5	ASRDGTAIQETQY
-	TRBV12-3/TRBV12-4	TRBJ1-1	ASSSWVNTEAF
-	TRBV19	TRBJ2-1	ASSPTTYNEQF
-	TRBV6-5	TRBJ1-6	ASRARYDSPLH
-	TRBV5-4	TRBJ1-2	ASSSTGTGGYT
-	TRBV7-9	TRBJ2-3	ASSLLQASTDTQY
few	TRBV6-5	TRBJ1-2	ASSWDSNYGYT
-	TRBV5-4	TRBJ2-1	ASTRAWTSGSKEQF
-	TRBV13	TRBJ2-1	ASSSDSRGEQF
-	TRBV30	TRBJ1-2	AWSGQIYGYT
-	TRBV29-1	TRBJ2-3	SVISVPEKSSTDTQY
-	TRBV5-4	TRBJ1-6	ASSLMFPNSPLH
-	TRBV11-3	TRBJ2-3	ASSLGGTDTQY
-	TRBV12-3/TRBV12-4	TRBJ1-5	ASSLADTQPQH
-	TRBV5-5	TRBJ1-6	ASSLRNSPLH
-	TRBV19	TRBJ1-2	ASSQDRSYGYT
-	TRBV4-1	TRBJ2-1	ASSQEDRSSGSNEQF
-	TRBV7-9	TRBJ1-1	ASSRLTEAF
-	TRBV10-3	TRBJ1-2	AISESRGIAYGYT
-	TRBV9	TRBJ1-1	ASSVGDSMNTEAF
-	TRBV2	TRBJ2-1	ASKTAWFEQF
-	TRBV19	TRBJ2-3	ASSVAGGSRTDTQY
-	TRBV6-6	TRBJ2-3	ASTTSVTDTQY
-	TRBV2	TRBJ2-3	ASSEEGSGLGGDTQY
-	TRBV5-1	TRBJ2-5	ASSLGVAGGQETQY
-	TRBV29-1	TRBJ1-5	SVEFGDRSRQH